This T cell receptor beta chain comes out of a study of T cell repertoires in cytomegalovirus infection. Looking at the study overall: In public TCR beta signatures, there were indications of both CMV infection and matching HLA type. Findings and limits, study-wide: Predominance within the ex vivo response was attributable to HLA-C-restricted CMV-specific TCR beta clonotypes. Accumulated public TCR beta family frequency recognized individuals carrying CMV together with the relevant HLA.

This clonotype has just a few counts. Its antigen is unidentified. The V gene lost 2 bases and the J gene lost 1 base, with 10 bases spanning the gap. The CDR3 loop spans 14 amino acids. Germline lookup yields CDR1 SGHRS and CDR2 YFSETQ. Via MiXCR, TCRdb re-called the reads, giving one row per CDR3 protein. The data show 830,000 or so distinct CDR3 sequences, with 32% seen just once and under 15% held by the top ten. This chain joins TRBV5-1 and TRBJ2-7; TRBD1 might be the D (6 bases). This TCR was sampled from a human donor in good health (CMV status not recorded). Some clones in this sample may be carry-over from other donors' samples. Sequenced here: cultured CD8+ T cells from PBMCs, sampled from culture after CMV antigen stimulation. The CDR3 bases are TGCGCCAGCAGCTTAACAACAGGGTCCTACGAGCAGTACTTC. As protein: CASSLTTGSYEQYF.